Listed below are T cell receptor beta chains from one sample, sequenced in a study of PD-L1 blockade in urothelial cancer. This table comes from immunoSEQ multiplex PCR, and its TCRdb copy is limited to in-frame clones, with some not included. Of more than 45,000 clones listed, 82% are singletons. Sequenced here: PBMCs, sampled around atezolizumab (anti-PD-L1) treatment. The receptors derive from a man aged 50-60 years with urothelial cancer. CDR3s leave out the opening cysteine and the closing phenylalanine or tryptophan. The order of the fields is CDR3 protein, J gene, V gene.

ASSSPRGGGREKLF TRBJ1-4 TRBV7-8
ASSFRLGGSTYNEQF TRBJ2-1 TRBV27
ASSLAGAGGQF TRBJ2-1 TRBV5-1
ASSSPLGSPADEQF TRBJ2-1 TRBV7-6
ASSTGQGADTQY TRBJ2-3 TRBV5-1
ASSPGSNTEAF TRBJ1-1 TRBV5-6
ASSPTGFAGELF TRBJ2-2 TRBV18
ASSLIGGGSYNEQF TRBJ2-1 TRBV5-1
ASSLALGWKNIQY TRBJ2-4 TRBV7-8
ASRPGQGASGELF TRBJ2-2 TRBV10-2
ASSPLGQGNYGYT TRBJ1-2 TRBV7-8
ASSEGEGPDTQY TRBJ2-3 TRBV6-1
SFKTSGSYNEQF TRBJ2-1 TRBV29-1
ASSDEQYSNQPQH TRBJ1-5 TRBV6-1
AWGTGISTDTQY TRBJ2-3 TRBV30